This TCR beta chain was retrieved from a study of OX40 agonist ivuxolimab in advanced cancers. Profiled with immunoSEQ multiplex PCR; TCRdb holds only in-frame clones, not every one. The sample includes about 15,000 clones, 65% to 90% seen only once; the top ten take nearly 20%. Germline V lookup: CDR1 MDHEN, CDR2 SYDVKM. This CDR3 has 11 residues. Trimming pared 6 bases from V and 1 base from J, leaving 3 bases between. The sequence came from an adult with an advanced solid tumor such as melanoma, head and neck, liver or kidney cancer. This sample comprised CD4+ or CD8+ T cells sorted from blood, obtained in a trial of the OX40 agonist ivuxolimab. The chain recombines TRBV28 with TRBJ1-1; D is ambiguous. The CDR3 coding sequence is TGTGCCAGCAGGTGGAACACTGAAGCTTTCTTT. Encoded protein: CASRWNTEAFF.